One T cell receptor beta chain is described in this entry. A read error may produce the germline difference seen at one junction end. This specimen comes from a study of OX40 agonist ivuxolimab in advanced cancers. Study context: Partial responses were achieved by three patients, one with hepatocellular carcinoma and two with cutaneous melanoma.

The assay was immunoSEQ multiplex PCR, and TCRdb's table has in-frame clones only and misses some. The table lists about 7,700 clones, approximately 79% of them singletons. This specimen consisted of CD4+ or CD8+ T cells sorted from blood, obtained in a trial of the OX40 agonist ivuxolimab. This sequence originates from an adult with an advanced solid tumor such as melanoma, head and neck, liver or kidney cancer.

CDR3: CAISVPGGSAEEAQYF. As DNA, the CDR3 is TGTGCCATCAGTGTCCCGGGAGGGTCGGCGGAAGAGGCCCAGTACTTC. This rearrangement joins TRBV10-3 to TRBJ2-5, with 8 bases lining up with TRBD2. Germline V gives CDR1 ENHRY, CDR2 SYGVKD. CDR3 size: 16 residues.